Listed here are 20 T cell receptor beta chains from one sample, sequenced in a study of blood T cell repertoires in COVID-19. Clones were sequenced by immunoSEQ multiplex PCR, and TCRdb holds only the in-frame ones, with some missing. The sample contains approximately 130,000 clones, roughly four fifths of which appear only once. The sequencing sample was made of peripheral blood. The source is a human donor in a cohort sampled during active COVID-19.

This chain uses TRBV5-1 with TRBJ2-3; 8 bases match TRBD2. Germline CDR1 and CDR2: SGHRS and YFSETQ. V shed 6 bases, J shed 2 bases, and the junction held 8 bases outside the gene matches. The CDR3 totals 15 residues. The CDR3 coding sequence is TGCGCCAGCAAAGGGGCGGGGGGCTACACAGATACGCAGTATTTT. Translation gives CASKGAGGYTDTQYF.

The chain is built from TRBV3-1 (or the pseudogene TRBV3-2) and TRBJ2-5, with D perhaps matching TRBD1 (5 bases). The germline V gene has CDR1 LGHDT and CDR2 YNNKEL (reference sequence). The V and J ends lost 5 bases and 1 base respectively, with 8 bases between them. The CDR3 spans 13 residues. In DNA, the CDR3 is TGTGCCAGCAGCTCCGACAGCCAAGAGACCCAGTACTTC. It translates to CASSSDSQETQYF.

This clone was seen only once. The chain employs TRBV6-2 or TRBV6-3 and TRBJ1-1; a weak D match, TRBD1 (5 bases). Germline CDR1 MNHEY, CDR2 SVGEGT. This CDR3 comprises 14 residues. Trimming removed 2 bases from V and 4 bases from J, with 11 bases in between. In DNA, the CDR3 is TGTGCCAGCAGTTACCGACGGGGGAGCACTGAAGCTTTCTTT. Its translation is CASSYRRGSTEAFF.

Only one count was recorded for this clone. J is TRBJ2-3 and V is TRBV12-3 or TRBV12-4, with a possible D match to TRBD2 (6 bases). The ends were cut back, 0 bases at V and 12 bases at J, with 7 bases in the middle. CDR3 length: 11 amino acids. CDR3 DNA sequence: TGTGCCAGCAGTTTAGCGGGACTCCAGTATTTT. Its protein is CASSLAGLQYF.

The CDR3 sequence is CASSLSGRNTGELFF. The CDR3 DNA is TGTGCCAGCAGTTTATCAGGGAGGAACACCGGGGAGCTGTTTTTT. The chain couples TRBV27 to TRBJ2-2; TRBD2 is a possible D gene (5 bases). V was clipped by 0 bases and J by 1 base, with 6 bases between them. CDR1 is MNHEY, CDR2 SMNVEV, per germline (reference sequence). The CDR3 runs 15 residues.

The gene calls are TRBV5-1 and TRBJ2-3; tentative D call: TRBD1 (6 bases). The CDR3 runs 16 residues. The germline V gene has CDR1 SGHRS and CDR2 YFSETQ. Trimming pared 3 bases from V and 4 bases from J, leaving 18 bases between. The DNA of the CDR3 is TGCGCCAGCAGCTCACAGGGTTCGGGGTGGGCAGATACGCAGTATTTT. It translates to CASSSQGSGWADTQYF.

The chain links TRBV7-7 to TRBJ2-1, with TRBD1 matching 9 bases. Germline V gene data show CDR1 as SSHAT and CDR2 as FNYEAQ (reference sequence). The J segment lost 3 bases and the V segment lost 5 bases, leaving 2 bases of the junction unmatched. This CDR3 is built from 14 residues. CDR3 coding DNA: TGTGCCAGCAGCGCGACAGGGGGCTACAATGAGCAGTTCTTC. The encoded protein is CASSATGGYNEQFF.

The chain has TRBV18 and TRBJ2-7; D unresolved. Trimming took 2 bases from V and 6 from J, leaving 11 bases between them. Per the germline V gene, CDR1 is KGHSH and CDR2 is LQKENI. This CDR3 has 13 residues. The CDR3 nucleotides read TGTGCCAGCTCACCAGTGAGCACTGGCGAGCAGTACTTC. Translation: CASSPVSTGEQYF.

This chain connects TRBV19 to TRBJ2-7; 9 nucleotides align to TRBD1. V trimming: 7 bases; J trimming: 4 bases; junction bases outside the gene matches: 11. CDR1 LNHDA and CDR2 SQIVND come from the germline V gene (reference sequence). The CDR3 extends over 15 amino acids. The CDR3 loop is CASTSGQGKNYEQYF. For the CDR3, the DNA is TGTGCCAGTACCTCGGGACAGGGAAAAAATTACGAGCAGTACTTC.

This clone was found a few times. V usage is TRBV2 and J usage is TRBJ1-5, with TRBD1 as a possible D gene (6 bases). The CDR3 sequence is 16 residues long. Looked up from germline, CDR1 is SNHLY and CDR2 is FYNNEI. Trimming took 7 bases from V and 2 from J, leaving 18 bases between them. The CDR3: CASKQGLMGGNQPQHF. Written as DNA, the CDR3 is TGTGCCAGCAAACAGGGTCTGATGGGTGGCAATCAGCCCCAGCATTTT.

The CDR3 sequence: CASIPGQGARNEQFF. The CDR3 DNA reads TGTGCCTCCATCCCGGGACAGGGGGCGCGCAATGAGCAGTTCTTC. The J gene is TRBJ2-1, the V gene TRBV10-3; TRBD1 matches at 12 bases. The germline V gene has CDR1 ENHRY and CDR2 SYGVKD. Trimming at V came to 11 bases and at J to 6 bases, leaving 11 bases not matched to a gene. The CDR3 has 15 residues.

The rearrangement links TRBV6-6 to TRBJ2-2, with 7 bases identical to TRBD2. There are 16 residues in the CDR3. V gave up 6 bases and J gave up 5 bases; unmatched junction bases: 12. Germline loops: CDR1 MNHNY, CDR2 SVGAGI (reference sequence). The CDR3 bases are TGTGCCAGCAGCGCTCCCGGCAGGCGGGGGACCGGGGAGCTGTTTTTT. This encodes CASSAPGRRGTGELFF.

Comments on this clone: The sample carries other DNA sequences with the same CDR3. The rearrangement uses TRBV10-2 and TRBJ1-4; D gene ambiguous. CDR3 length: 16 residues. Germline V gene sequence: CDR1 WSHSY, CDR2 SAAADI. Trimming cost V 2 bases and J 0 bases, with 10 bases left between them. CDR3 DNA sequence: TGCGCCAGCAGTGAGAGCAGACTACCAACTAATGAAAAACTGTTTTTT. Translating gives CASSESRLPTNEKLFF.

The chain joins TRBV14 to TRBJ2-5; D is perhaps TRBD1 (5 bases). The germline V gene encodes CDR1 SGHDN and CDR2 FVKESK. Trimming cost V 4 bases and J 1 base, with 13 bases left between them. The CDR3 runs 15 residues. For the CDR3, the DNA is TGTGCCAGCAGCCTCCTCCGCCAGGGCCAAGAGACCCAGTACTTC. Its protein is CASSLLRQGQETQYF.

In DNA form, the CDR3 reads TGCGCCAGCAGCACAGGACTAGCGGTAGATACGCAGTATTTT. It encodes CASSTGLAVDTQYF. The chain is built from TRBV5-1 and TRBJ2-3; 10 nucleotides align to TRBD2. The CDR3 extends over 14 amino acids. V shed 4 bases and J 5 bases; nucleotides not matched to a gene: 4. Germline loops: CDR1 SGHRS, CDR2 YFSETQ.

J is TRBJ2-7 and V is TRBV9; a weak D match, TRBD1 (5 bases). Trimming left V 0 bases short and J 2 bases short, with 9 bases between. The CDR3 runs to 14 residues. Per the germline V gene, CDR1 is SGDLS and CDR2 is YYNGEE. The CDR3, as DNA: TGTGCCAGCAGCGTAGCTCAGGGAACCTACGAGCAGTACTTC. This sequence encodes CASSVAQGTYEQYF.

The chain couples TRBV19 to TRBJ1-1; D unresolved. V lost 3 bases and J 5 bases, leaving 13 bases between the germline ends. Germline CDR1 and CDR2: LNHDA and SQIVND (reference sequence). CDR3 length equals 14 residues. The chain's CDR3 is CASSMWQGGTEAFF. Here the CDR3 DNA reads TGTGCCAGTAGTATGTGGCAAGGAGGGACTGAAGCTTTCTTT.

J is TRBJ1-6 and V is TRBV4-1, with D tentatively TRBD1 (6 bases). The V and J ends lost 1 base and 7 bases respectively, with 11 bases between them. The CDR3 has 15 amino acids. CDR1 and CDR2 from the germline V gene are MGHRA and YSYEKL. This chain's CDR3 is CASSQGAGANSPLHF. CDR3 bases: TGCGCCAGCAGCCAAGGGGCGGGGGCGAATTCACCCCTCCACTTT.

The CDR3 loop reads CSVNRANYGYTF. The CDR3 DNA reads TGCAGCGTAAACAGGGCTAACTATGGCTACACCTTC. The rearrangement joins TRBV29-1 to TRBJ1-2, with D perhaps TRBD1 (6 bases). CDR1 is SQVTM and CDR2 is ANQGSEA in the germline V gene. The germline V and J ends were trimmed by 6 bases and 0 bases, with 8 bases remaining between them. This CDR3 region has 12 residues. Combining the CDR3 with reference TRBV29-1 and TRBJ1-2 gives the whole variable domain SAVISQKPSRDICQRGTSLTIQCQVDSQVTMMFWYRQQPGQSLTLIATANQGSEATYESGFVIDKFPISRPNLTFSTLTVSNMSPEDSSIYLCSVNRANYGYTFGSGTRLTVV.

Only one count was recorded for this clone. The chain carries TRBV28 and TRBJ2-1; the match to TRBD2 covers 11 bases. CDR1 is MDHEN and CDR2 is SYDVKM in the germline V gene. V lost 6 bases and J lost 4; bases outside the gene matches: 2. The CDR3 is made up of 14 amino acids. The CDR3 is CASRSSGGYNEQFF. The DNA for the CDR3 is TGTGCCAGCAGGTCTAGCGGGGGGTACAATGAGCAGTTCTTC. Full variable domain (rest looked up from reference TRBV28 and TRBJ2-1): DVKVTQSSRYLVKRTGEKVFLECVQDMDHENMFWYRQDPGLGLRLIYFSYDVKMKEKGDIPEGYSVSREKKERFSLILESASTNQTSMYLCASRSSGGYNEQFFGPGTRLTVL.